This passage covers 16 T cell receptor beta chains from one sample sequenced in a study of blood T cells in healthy people across ages. The second PCR ran roughly 6 to 11 cycles with a sample-barcoded 5' primer and J-beta primers. One entry per CDR3 protein results from TCRdb running MiXCR on the 5' RACE reads. The sample gives about 1.5 million distinct CDR3 sequences, roughly 43% of which show up once; 4% is in the top ten. The sequencing input was blood. Source of these receptors: a woman younger than 35 in good health.

This clonotype was seen a handful of times. This chain uses TRBV27 with TRBJ2-7, with TRBD2 matching over 8 bases. CDR3 length: 14 residues. CDR1 is MNHEY and CDR2 is SMNVEV in the germline V gene (reference sequence). The V segment lost 3 bases and the J segment 1 base; nucleotides outside the gene matches: 2. The CDR3 DNA sequence: TGTGCCAGCAGTTTTAGCGGGGATTCCTACGAGCAGTACTTC. This encodes CASSFSGDSYEQYF.

The chain joins TRBV12-3 or TRBV12-4 to TRBJ1-5; D is unclear. The V end was cut by 1 base, the J end by 2 bases, with 9 bases between. This CDR3 is built from 15 residues. The CDR3: CASSLDGIGNQPQHF. DNA of the CDR3: TGTGCCAGCAGTTTAGACGGGATCGGCAATCAGCCCCAGCATTTT.

The chain links TRBV20-1 to TRBJ1-2; no firm D call. Germline lookup yields CDR1 DFQATT and CDR2 SNEGSKA (reference sequence). CDR3 size: 14 residues. Trimming cost V 3 bases and J 5 bases, with 16 bases left between them. Written as DNA, the CDR3 is TGCAGTGCTAGTTGGGCTTCGGACGTGTATGGCTACACCTTC. Amino acid sequence: CSASWASDVYGYTF.

A few counts support this clonotype. This chain links TRBV7-9 with TRBJ1-6; D remains unclear. The germline gives CDR1 SEHNR, CDR2 FQNEAQ (reference sequence). This CDR3 is built from 15 residues. The V and J ends lost 1 base and 5 bases respectively, with 9 bases between them. Here the CDR3 reads CASSLGTFNNSPLHF. The CDR3 DNA reads TGTGCCAGCAGCTTAGGAACATTCAATAATTCACCCCTCCACTTT.

Only a few counts were recorded for this clonotype. This sequence joins TRBV11-1 and TRBJ2-1; D tentatively fits TRBD1 or TRBD2 (5 bases each). There are 16 residues in the CDR3. Germline V gives CDR1 SGHAT, CDR2 FQDESV (reference sequence). Deletions cut 7 bases from V and 0 bases from J, with 16 bases between. The DNA for the CDR3 is TGTGCCAGCACCCCCTCCCGGGGCGACTCCTACAATGAGCAGTTCTTC. Its translation is CASTPSRGDSYNEQFF. Full variable domain (remainder filled in from reference TRBV11-1 and TRBJ2-1): EAEVAQSPRYKITEKSQAVAFWCDPISGHATLYWYRQILGQGPELLVQFQDESVVDDSQLPKDRFSAERLKGVDSTLKIQPAELGDSAMYLCASTPSRGDSYNEQFFGPGTRLTVL.

This clonotype occurred once. The V gene is TRBV7-2, the J gene TRBJ2-3, with D tentatively TRBD1 (6 bases). The germline CDR1 and CDR2 sequences are SGHTA and FQGNSA. V lost 6 bases and J 4 bases, leaving 11 bases between the germline ends. CDR3 size: 13 residues. The CDR3 nucleotides are TGTGCCAGCAGTCGGGGACATTCAGATACGCAGTATTTT. Its translation is CASSRGHSDTQYF.

The chain links TRBV20-1 to TRBJ2-3; 13 bases match TRBD2. V was pared by 4 bases and J by 4 bases, with 5 bases of the junction left unmatched. The CDR3 loop spans 15 amino acids. Germline V gives CDR1 DFQATT, CDR2 SNEGSKA (reference sequence). This CDR3 reads CSATRLAGGPDTQYF. The CDR3 nucleotides read TGCAGTGCTACTAGACTAGCGGGGGGCCCAGATACGCAGTATTTT.

The rearrangement links TRBV5-1 to TRBJ2-3, with 16 bases lining up with TRBD2. Germline V gives CDR1 SGHRS, CDR2 YFSETQ. Losses at the gene ends were 4 bases for V and 2 bases for J; bases not matched to a gene: 7. The CDR3 covers 18 residues. CDR3 coding DNA: TGCGCCAGCAGCGTCCCGGGACTAGCGGGGGGGCCCACAGATACGCAGTATTTT. As protein: CASSVPGLAGGPTDTQYF.

This clonotype was detected only a few times. The genes are TRBV12-3 or TRBV12-4 and TRBJ2-7; D possibly corresponds to TRBD1 (6 bases). The CDR3 has 13 residues. Trimming took 2 bases from V and 5 from J, leaving 10 bases between them. The CDR3 sequence is CASSLMGAHEQYF. For the CDR3, the DNA is TGTGCCAGCAGTTTAATGGGGGCCCACGAGCAGTACTTC.

J is TRBJ2-5 and V is TRBV2; perhaps D is TRBD1 or TRBD2 (5 bases each). The J call may be mistaken, given a closer DNA end match to TRBJ2-7. The CDR3 totals 15 residues. Germline CDR1 SNHLY, CDR2 FYNNEI. The CDR3 is CASSVGRMLSYEQYF. CDR3 sequence (DNA): TGTGCCAGCAGTGTGGGACGGATGCTCTCCTACGAGCAGTACTTC.

This clonotype was recorded a few times. The chain has TRBV5-1 and TRBJ2-3, with D maybe TRBD1 (6 bases). CDR3 length: 15 amino acids. CDR1 and CDR2 from the germline V gene are SGHRS and YFSETQ. V gave up 0 bases and J gave up 2 bases, with 10 bases separating them. Here the CDR3 DNA reads TGCGCCAGCAGCTTGGGGACAGAACCCACAGATACGCAGTATTTT. Translation gives CASSLGTEPTDTQYF.

With regard to this clonotype: A junction end diverges from the germline sequence, so it may reflect a read error. The V and J genes are TRBV20-1 and TRBJ2-2; D remains ambiguous. The CDR3 length is 14 residues. Germline V lookup: CDR1 DFQATT, CDR2 SNEGSKA (reference sequence). CDR3 protein: CSARDKYSSGELFF. The CDR3 region has the DNA TGCAGTGCCAGAGATAAGTACTCATCCGGGGAGCTGTTTTTT.

There are a few counts of this clonotype. The J gene is TRBJ1-4, the V gene TRBV10-3; D remains ambiguous. Germline assignment: CDR1 ENHRY and CDR2 SYGVKD. The V end lost 2 bases, the J end lost 2 bases, and 6 bases lay between the germline ends. This CDR3 spans 14 amino acids. The CDR3 loop is CAISELGTNEKLFF. CDR3 nucleotides: TGTGCCATCAGTGAGCTTGGGACTAATGAAAAACTGTTTTTT.

The chain carries TRBV9 and TRBJ2-5, with a tentative D call TRBD2 (6 bases). Between the trimmed V and J ends, which lost 1 base and 11 bases, there was a span of 18 bases. Germline CDR1 reads SGDLS; CDR2 reads YYNGEE. This CDR3 region has 14 residues. In DNA, the CDR3 is TGTGCCAGCAGCGTAAGCGGGCTGGCCGGCAAGCAGTACTTC. It codes for CASSVSGLAGKQYF.

J is TRBJ2-3 and V is TRBV6-1; D unresolved. The CDR3 runs to 15 residues. The germline V gene encodes CDR1 MNHNS and CDR2 SASEGT. The ends were cut back, 7 bases at V and 0 bases at J, with 14 bases in the middle. The CDR3 coding sequence is TGTGCCAGCACCGCGAAACCCACTAGCACAGATACGCAGTATTTT. Translated: CASTAKPTSTDTQYF.

V gene TRBV11-2 combines with J gene TRBJ2-1; 14 bases are a match to TRBD2. V gave up 5 bases and J gave up 3 bases; unmatched junction bases: 6. Germline V CDR1 and CDR2: SGHAT, FQNNGV. This CDR3 contains 17 residues. The CDR3 loop reads CASSPWTSGGFYNEQFF. The CDR3 coding sequence is TGTGCCAGCAGCCCTTGGACTAGCGGGGGGTTCTACAATGAGCAGTTCTTC.